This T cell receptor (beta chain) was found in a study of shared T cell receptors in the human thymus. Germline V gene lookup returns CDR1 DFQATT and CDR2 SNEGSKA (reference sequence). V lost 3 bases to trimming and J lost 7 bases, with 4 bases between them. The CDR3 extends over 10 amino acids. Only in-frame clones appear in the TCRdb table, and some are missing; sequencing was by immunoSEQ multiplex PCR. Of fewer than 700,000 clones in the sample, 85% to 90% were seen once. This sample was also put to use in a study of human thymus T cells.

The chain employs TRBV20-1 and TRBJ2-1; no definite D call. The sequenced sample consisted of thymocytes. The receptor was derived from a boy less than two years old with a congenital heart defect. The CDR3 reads CSARQNEQFF. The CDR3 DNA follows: TGCAGTGCTAGGCAGAATGAGCAGTTCTTC.